Listed here are 26 T cell receptor beta chains from one sample, sequenced in a study of blood T cells in healthy people across ages. A second roughly 7 to 12 cycle PCR used barcoded and J-beta primers. TCRdb re-derived calls from the 5' RACE reads in MiXCR, one entry per CDR3 protein. The sample holds more than 550,000 distinct CDR3 sequences; over 20% are singletons and the top ten take 20% to 25%. Sequenced sample: blood. These receptor sequences come from a man in his 70s in good health.

J is TRBJ2-2 and V is TRBV7-2; perhaps TRBD2 as D (5 bases). The CDR3 spans 17 residues. The germline V gene has CDR1 SGHTA and CDR2 FQGNSA. Trimming removed 0 bases at V and 3 bases at J, with 14 bases between. The CDR3: CASSLARLGGYTGELFF. The CDR3 DNA reads TGTGCCAGCAGCTTAGCGCGGCTAGGAGGTTACACCGGGGAGCTGTTTTTT. The entire variable domain, with the rest obtained from reference TRBV7-2 and TRBJ2-2, is as follows: GAGVSQSPSNKVTEKGKDVELRCDPISGHTALYWYRQSLGQGLEFLIYFQGNSAPDKSGLPSDRFSAERTGGSVSTLTIQRTQQEDSAVYLCASSLARLGGYTGELFFGEGSRLTVL.

The gene calls are TRBV10-3 and TRBJ1-3; the match to TRBD1 covers 8 bases. The CDR3 covers 16 residues. CDR1 is ENHRY and CDR2 is SYGVKD in the germline V gene. The junction had 6 bases not matched to a gene; V was cut back by 0 bases and J by 5 bases. CDR3 in DNA: TGTGCCATCAGTGAGTCCGGACAGGGTCTGCGAAACACCATATATTTT. Amino acids: CAISESGQGLRNTIYF.

This clonotype showed up just a few times. This chain uses TRBV20-1 with TRBJ1-5; D not certain. V dropped 3 bases and J dropped 2 bases, with 17 bases sitting between them. The germline CDR1 and CDR2 sequences are DFQATT and SNEGSKA (reference sequence). The CDR3 consists of 16 residues. The CDR3 region has the DNA TGCAGTGCTAGGGGATCACGTTGGCAGGGCAATCAGCCCCAGCATTTT. It translates to CSARGSRWQGNQPQHF.

This clonotype has at least ten counts. The chain joins TRBV5-1 to TRBJ2-3; TRBD1 is a possible D gene (6 bases). Trimming took 3 bases from V and 3 from J, leaving 14 bases between them. CDR3 length equals 15 residues. Germline values: CDR1 SGHRS, CDR2 YFSETQ. As DNA, the CDR3 is TGCGCCAGCAGCTCGCAGACAGGAACAACAGATACGCAGTATTTT. This gives the protein CASSSQTGTTDTQYF.

The rearrangement uses TRBV6-1 and TRBJ1-1; TRBD1 matches at 7 bases. Germline CDR1 reads MNHNS; CDR2 reads SASEGT. Losses at the gene ends were 6 bases for V and 5 bases for J; bases not matched to a gene: 6. The CDR3 has 13 residues. CDR3: CASRETGTTEAFF. CDR3 in DNA: TGTGCCAGCAGGGAGACAGGGACAACTGAAGCTTTCTTT.

A word on this clonotype: The junction shows a germline mismatch at one end, possibly a read error. The chain combines TRBV28 with TRBJ2-4; TRBD2 might be the D (6 bases). Germline CDR1 is MDHEN and CDR2 is SYDVKM. The CDR3 contains 14 residues. CDR3 loop: CAGEGLRDFNPVHF. DNA of the CDR3: TGTGCCGGCGAGGGGCTCCGGGACTTCAACCCTGTACACTTC. The variable domain in full, with the rest retrieved from reference TRBV28 and TRBJ2-4, is DVKVTQSSRYLVKRTGEKVFLECVQDMDHENMFWYRQDPGLGLRLIYFSYDVKMKEKGDIPEGYSVSREKKERFSLILESASTNQTSMYLCAGEGLRDFNPVHFGAGTRLSVL.

The chain combines TRBV7-3 with TRBJ2-2, with a tentative D call TRBD1 (5 bases). The CDR3 is 17 amino acids. V shed 2 bases and J shed 0 bases, with 13 bases lying between them. Per germline, CDR1 SGHTA and CDR2 FQGTGA. This chain's CDR3 is CASSLGPGPSNTGELFF. The DNA for the CDR3 is TGTGCCAGCAGCTTAGGTCCAGGGCCTTCGAACACCGGGGAGCTGTTTTTT. Looking up the rest from reference TRBV7-3 and TRBJ2-2 gives the full variable domain: GAGVSQTPSNKVTEKGKYVELRCDPISGHTALYWYRQSLGQGPEFLIYFQGTGAADDSGLPNDRFFAVRPEGSVSTLKIQRTERGDSAVYLCASSLGPGPSNTGELFFGEGSRLTVL.

The J gene is TRBJ2-3, the V gene TRBV28; either TRBD1 or TRBD2 may fit D (5 bases each). Trimming left V 3 bases short and J 5 bases short, with 21 bases between. Germline values: CDR1 MDHEN, CDR2 SYDVKM. This CDR3 region has 17 residues. The CDR3 spells CASSFGGWGKVEDTQYF. The DNA of the CDR3 is TGTGCCAGCAGTTTTGGGGGTTGGGGTAAGGTTGAAGATACGCAGTATTTT.

This clonotype was seen a handful of times. The chain has TRBV11-2 and TRBJ1-4; 10 bases align to TRBD1. This CDR3 region has 15 residues. J was trimmed by 7 bases and V by 6 bases; bases with no gene match: 8. Germline CDR1 reads SGHAT; CDR2 reads FQNNGV. The DNA for the CDR3 is TGTGCCAGCAGACCCGACAGGGGGCTAGTTGAAAAACTGTTTTTT. It yields the protein CASRPDRGLVEKLFF.

This clonotype was seen a few times. The V call is TRBV29-1, the J call TRBJ1-2; a possible D gene is TRBD1 (6 bases). The CDR3 loop spans 12 amino acids. V was cut by 6 bases and J by 8 bases, with 16 bases left in between. Per the germline V gene, CDR1 is SQVTM and CDR2 is ANQGSEA. DNA of the CDR3: TGCAGCGTCCGCAGGGGCCCCTTAGGCTACACCTTC. It is translated as CSVRRGPLGYTF.

A single count supports this clonotype. The chain recombines TRBV7-9 with TRBJ2-7, with D uncertain. This CDR3 has 13 amino acids. Germline lookup yields CDR1 SEHNR and CDR2 FQNEAQ (reference sequence). The ends were cut back, 2 bases at V and 5 bases at J, with 10 bases in the middle. The chain's CDR3 is CASSLTKRDEQYF. The CDR3 DNA follows: TGTGCCAGCAGCTTAACGAAACGGGACGAGCAGTACTTC.

The chain recombines TRBV7-2 with TRBJ2-7; the match to TRBD2 covers 7 bases. After removal of 3 bases from V and 3 bases from J, the junction contained 5 bases not matched to a gene. Germline-derived CDR1 and CDR2 are SGHTA and FQGNSA. The CDR3 extends over 14 amino acids. DNA of the CDR3: TGTGCCAGCAGCTTCGGGGGGATTAACTACGAGCAGTACTTC. As protein: CASSFGGINYEQYF.

This clonotype appeared a few times. This chain links TRBV4-1 with TRBJ2-1; 8 positions agree with TRBD1. The closer fit of TRBJ2-7 to the DNA end suggests the J call may be wrong. The CDR3 has 15 residues. The germline V gene encodes CDR1 MGHRA and CDR2 YSYEKL. Here the CDR3 reads CASSAGQGPSYEQYF. The CDR3 DNA is TGCGCCAGCAGCGCCGGACAGGGCCCTTCCTACGAGCAGTACTTC.

This clonotype was picked up a small number of times. Sequence at one end of the junction differs from germline and may be a read error. The chain couples TRBV12-3 or TRBV12-4 to TRBJ2-4; TRBD1 is a possible D gene (6 bases). The CDR3 spans 13 residues. In DNA form, the CDR3 reads TGTGCCAGCAATTTACAGGGTTCGAGCATTCAGTACTTC. Translated, it gives CASNLQGSSIQYF.

This clonotype turned up a few times. The V and J genes are TRBV12-3 or TRBV12-4 and TRBJ1-4; 9 positions agree with TRBD1. The junction had 8 bases not matched to a gene; V was cut back by 6 bases and J by 3 bases. The length of the CDR3 is 16 residues. The CDR3 region has the DNA TGTGCCAGCAGCATGACAGGGGGGAGGTCTAATGAAAAACTGTTTTTT. Translating it yields CASSMTGGRSNEKLFF.

Of note for this clonotype: A much more abundant neighbour one base away suggests this may be a read error. The V and J genes are TRBV20-1 and TRBJ2-1; TRBD2 matches 7 bases. This CDR3 has 14 amino acids. Looked up from germline, CDR1 is DFQATT and CDR2 is SNEGSKA (reference sequence). CDR3 in amino acids: CSAGASGAYNDQFF. In DNA form, the CDR3 reads TGCAGTGCTGGGGCTAGCGGCGCCTACAATGATCAGTTCTTC.

This clonotype has a handful of counts. The chain uses TRBV24-1 and TRBJ2-5, with D possibly being TRBD1 or TRBD2 (5 bases each). Germline CDR1 is KGHDR and CDR2 is SFDVKD. This CDR3 has 15 amino acids. Trimming took 0 bases from V and 2 from J, leaving 9 bases between them. CDR3 residues: CATSDLGGMQETQYF. CDR3 coding DNA: TGTGCCACCAGTGATTTGGGGGGAATGCAAGAGACCCAGTACTTC.

About this clonotype itself: One junction end disagrees with the germline gene, perhaps due to a read error. This chain uses TRBV12-3 or TRBV12-4 with TRBJ2-3, with 9 bases aligning to TRBD2. This CDR3 contains 15 residues. DNA of the CDR3: TGTGCCAGCAGTGTAGCGGGAGTGAGAGCAGATACGCAGTATTTT. This codes for CASSVAGVRADTQYF.

The chain recombines TRBV5-1 with TRBJ1-5, with 8 nucleotides matching TRBD1. Germline V CDR1 and CDR2: SGHRS, YFSETQ. Trimming took 3 bases from V and 0 from J; bases not matched to a gene: 11. The CDR3 covers 18 residues. CDR3 region: CASSWGQVHFNSNQPQHF. In nucleotides, the CDR3 is TGCGCCAGCAGCTGGGGACAGGTCCACTTTAATAGCAATCAGCCCCAGCATTTT.

The genes are TRBV6-2 or TRBV6-3 and TRBJ2-3; 10 bases are shared with TRBD2. The CDR3 totals 16 residues. The ends lost 2 bases at V and 11 bases at J; junction bases unmatched: 13. CDR1 is MNHEY, CDR2 SVGEGT, per germline. The CDR3 coding sequence is TGTGCCAGCAGTTACGCTTTAGCGGGGGGTGAATACGAGCAGTATTTT. The encoded protein is CASSYALAGGEYEQYF.

This clonotype was seen a few times. The chain recombines TRBV20-1 with TRBJ2-7; 7 bases align to TRBD2. This CDR3 comprises 13 residues. Germline-derived CDR1 and CDR2 are DFQATT and SNEGSKA (reference sequence). Trimming at V came to 3 bases and at J to 2 bases, leaving 4 bases not matched to a gene. CDR3 residues: CSARPGGTYEQYF. The CDR3 coding sequence is TGCAGTGCTAGGCCGGGGGGAACCTACGAGCAGTACTTC.

The rearrangement joins TRBV29-1 to TRBJ2-7, with TRBD1 matching over 8 bases. The V gene end was trimmed by 5 bases and the J gene end by 0 bases; junction bases not matched to a gene: 3. This CDR3 has 13 residues. The germline gives CDR1 SQVTM, CDR2 ANQGSEA. The CDR3 coding sequence is TGCAGCGTTACAGGGGGAGCCTCCTACGAGCAGTACTTC. Translating it yields CSVTGGASYEQYF.

This clonotype was picked up a small number of times. The chain recombines TRBV14 with TRBJ2-5; D uncertain. The J call may be faulty, since TRBJ2-7 better matches the DNA end. The CDR3 sequence is 11 residues long. In germline, CDR1 is SGHDN, CDR2 FVKESK. CDR3 region: CASSQKDEQYF. CDR3 DNA: TGTGCCAGCAGTCAAAAGGACGAGCAGTACTTC.

This sequence joins TRBV7-9 and TRBJ2-1, with a tentative D call TRBD2 (6 bases). The germline V gene has CDR1 SEHNR and CDR2 FQNEAQ (reference sequence). V was shortened by 5 bases and J by 0 bases, with 11 bases between the two germline ends. The CDR3 has 15 residues. The CDR3 DNA reads TGTGCCAGCAGCCCCCGGGAGAACTCCTACAATGAGCAGTTCTTC. This gives the protein CASSPRENSYNEQFF. Full variable domain (rest looked up from reference TRBV7-9 and TRBJ2-1): DTGVSQNPRHKITKRGQNVTFRCDPISEHNRLYWYRQTLGQGPEFLTYFQNEAQLEKSRLLSDRFSAERPKGSFSTLEIQRTEQGDSAMYLCASSPRENSYNEQFFGPGTRLTVL.

The V and J genes are TRBV5-6 and TRBJ2-5, with D perhaps TRBD2 (5 bases). Trimming pared 3 bases from V and 5 bases from J, leaving 14 bases between. There are 14 residues in the CDR3. The germline V gene has CDR1 SGHDT and CDR2 YYEEEE. The DNA of the CDR3 is TGTGCCAGCAGCTCAATCGGGGTTTTGGAGACCCAGTACTTC. This gives the protein CASSSIGVLETQYF.

The chain uses TRBV19 and TRBJ2-2; 8 nucleotides match TRBD2. Germline assignment: CDR1 LNHDA and CDR2 SQIVND (reference sequence). The V and J ends lost 10 bases and 3 bases, in that order; junction bases with no gene match: 10. This CDR3 comprises 15 residues. The CDR3 nucleotides read TGTGCCACTTCCCTTCTGCGGGGGGACACCGGGGAGCTGTTTTTT. Encoded protein: CATSLLRGDTGELFF. Using reference TRBV19 and TRBJ2-2 for the parts outside the CDR3, the full variable domain is DGGITQSPKYLFRKEGQNVTLSCEQNLNHDAMYWYRQDPGQGLRLIYYSQIVNDFQKGDIAEGYSVSREKKESFPLTVTSAQKNPTAFYLCATSLLRGDTGELFFGEGSRLTVL.